A single TCR beta chain is shown here with its context. Antigen unknown. The junction differs from germline at one of its ends, possibly a read error. Within the sample, other DNA sequences also encode this same CDR3. Noted time point: blood 4 weeks post-SBRT, at nephrectomy. Treatment noted: 15 Gy SBRT to primary tumor, nephrectomy 4 weeks later. The patient's renal cell carcinoma had clear cell pathology. This table comes from immunoSEQ multiplex PCR, and its TCRdb copy is limited to in-frame clones, with some not included. This sample has fewer than 200,000 clones; 88% occur once, and the top ten carry roughly 10%. This entry comes from a study of radiation and T cells in renal cell carcinoma. Study-wide points: In blood, top tumor clones expanded by 2 weeks, shrinking by 4. Pretreatment tumor biopsies were lacking, so baseline clonotypes are unknown.

Germline lookup yields CDR1 MNHNS and CDR2 SASEGT. The CDR3 is 17 residues long. The chain couples TRBV6-1 to TRBJ2-7; D may be TRBD1 or TRBD2 (7 bases each). Source: blood, taken from a patient whose treatment included radiotherapy and nephrectomy. The source of this sequence is a woman in her forties or fifties with renal cell carcinoma. The CDR3 nucleotides are TGCGCCAGCAGTGAAGGTTCAGGGGGGGCATGGCTTCACGAGCAGTACTTC. Translated, it gives CASSEGSGGAWLHEQYF.